Listed here are 31 T cell receptor beta chains from one sample, sequenced in a study of T cell responses to AZD1222 COVID-19 vaccine. Method: immunoSEQ multiplex PCR; TCRdb's copy keeps in-frame clones and lacks some. This sample has about 85,000 clones, with about nine tenths found just once. Sequencing was performed on peripheral blood, taken on day 0 of AZD1222 vaccination. These receptors were collected from an adult in good health.

The chain couples TRBV28 to TRBJ2-3; D uncertain. The CDR3 is made up of 11 amino acids. Germline values: CDR1 MDHEN, CDR2 SYDVKM. V shed 4 bases and J shed 6 bases, with 5 bases lying between them. The chain's CDR3 is CASSSLDTQYF. The CDR3 DNA reads as TGTGCCAGCAGTTCCCTGGATACGCAGTATTTT.

By frequency in the sample, this clone is medium-sized. The V and J genes are TRBV7-3 and TRBJ2-2; maybe TRBD2 (5 bases). CDR3 length: 16 amino acids. Trimming cost V 4 bases and J 2 bases, with 14 bases left between them. The germline V gene has CDR1 SGHTA and CDR2 FQGTGA. The CDR3 nucleotides read TGTGCCAGCAGCTCTGGGGAGAGCGGAAACACCGGGGAGCTGTTTTTT. Protein sequence: CASSSGESGNTGELFF.

The chain recombines TRBV7-8 with TRBJ2-2; unclear D gene. Trimming took off 5 bases at V and 3 bases at J, with 13 bases between the two ends. Germline values: CDR1 SGHVS, CDR2 FQNEAQ. This CDR3 has 15 residues. CDR3 bases: TGTGCCAGCAGCCCGCTAGAATCGTACACCGGGGAGCTGTTTTTT. This sequence encodes CASSPLESYTGELFF.

This clone is a singleton in its sample. The CDR3: CASSLADRGDSPLHF. Written as DNA, the CDR3 is TGTGCCAGCAGCTTAGCTGACAGGGGGGATTCACCCCTCCACTTT. The V call is TRBV7-6, the J call TRBJ1-6; 9 bases are shared with TRBD1. The V gene's germline CDR1 is SGHVS and CDR2 FNYEAQ. This CDR3 spans 15 amino acids. Germline trimming cut 0 bases from V and 8 bases from J; bases unmatched to any gene: 2.

This sequence joins TRBV19 and TRBJ1-2; perhaps TRBD1 as D (6 bases). The germline gives CDR1 LNHDA, CDR2 SQIVND (reference sequence). This CDR3 region has 14 residues. Between the trimmed V and J ends, which lost 7 bases and 5 bases, there was a span of 17 bases. The CDR3 sequence: CASNSRGRLYGYTF. DNA for the CDR3: TGTGCCAGTAACTCCAGGGGAAGGTTGTATGGCTACACCTTC.

J is TRBJ1-2 and V is TRBV4-2; no clear D gene. V was clipped by 0 bases and J by 4 bases, with 6 bases between them. Germline V gives CDR1 LGHNA, CDR2 YNFKEQ. The CDR3 covers 13 residues. The CDR3 loop reads CASSQDLVYGYTF. DNA for the CDR3: TGTGCCAGCAGCCAAGATCTGGTCTATGGCTACACCTTC.

This chain uses TRBV11-1 with TRBJ2-2; D is tentatively TRBD1 or TRBD2 (6 bases each). This CDR3 has 15 residues. CDR1 is SGHAT, CDR2 FQDESV, per germline (reference sequence). Deletions cut 8 bases from V and 2 bases from J, with 15 bases between. The CDR3 DNA reads as TGTGCCAGCGGGGGGCGCGGGACCAACACCGGGGAGCTGTTTTTT. Its translation: CASGGRGTNTGELFF.

This clone has only a few counts. J is TRBJ1-1 and V is TRBV28; D perhaps matches TRBD1 (5 bases). V dropped 4 bases and J dropped 7 bases, with 19 bases sitting between them. Germline-derived CDR1 and CDR2 are MDHEN and SYDVKM. There are 15 residues in the CDR3. CDR3 residues: CASSSALSGRDEAFF. The CDR3 DNA is TGTGCCAGCAGTTCAGCCCTCTCGGGCAGGGATGAAGCTTTCTTT.

The gene calls are TRBV6-6 and TRBJ1-4; D remains ambiguous. Per germline, CDR1 MNHNY and CDR2 SVGAGI (reference sequence). The CDR3 is 14 amino acids. The germline V and J ends were trimmed by 8 bases and 3 bases, with 13 bases remaining between them. CDR3 coding DNA: TGTGCCAGCTGTGGGCTGCCCCCTAATGAAAAACTGTTTTTT. The encoded protein is CASCGLPPNEKLFF.

The chain carries TRBV5-6 and TRBJ1-1; tentative D call: TRBD1 (5 bases). This CDR3 spans 14 amino acids. Trimming cost V 0 bases and J 2 bases, with 8 bases left between them. Germline-derived CDR1 and CDR2 are SGHDT and YYEEEE. The CDR3 protein is CASSLEGTNTEAFF. The CDR3 DNA reads TGTGCCAGCAGCTTGGAGGGGACCAACACTGAAGCTTTCTTT. Filled out from reference TRBV5-6 and TRBJ1-1, the complete variable domain reads DAGVTQSPTHLIKTRGQQVTLRCSPKSGHDTVSWYQQALGQGPQFIFQYYEEEERQRGNFPDRFSGHQFPNYSSELNVNALLLGDSALYLCASSLEGTNTEAFFGQGTRLTVV.

The chain joins TRBV7-8 to TRBJ2-7, with D maybe TRBD1 (6 bases). Germline CDR1 SGHVS, CDR2 FQNEAQ. The CDR3 totals 15 residues. The V end lost 5 bases, the J end lost 1 base, and 15 bases lay between the germline ends. CDR3 residues: CASSPSPGQSYEQYF. The DNA of the CDR3 is TGTGCCAGCAGCCCATCTCCGGGACAATCCTACGAGCAGTACTTC.

This chain connects TRBV7-9 to TRBJ2-2; D remains unclear. CDR1 is SEHNR, CDR2 FQNEAQ, per germline (reference sequence). CDR3 size: 12 residues. V was clipped by 1 base and J by 6 bases, with 3 bases between them. The CDR3 reads CASSLGSGELFF. The CDR3 DNA follows: TGTGCCAGCAGCTTAGGATCCGGGGAGCTGTTTTTT.

V is TRBV6-1 and J is TRBJ2-7; the match to TRBD1 covers 8 bases. The germline V gene has CDR1 MNHNS and CDR2 SASEGT. The CDR3 length is 13 residues. With 6 bases clipped from V and 4 bases from J, the junction kept 5 bases outside the gene matches. CDR3 sequence (DNA): TGTGCCAGCAGACTCCAGGGGGCTTACGAGCAGTACTTC. It translates to CASRLQGAYEQYF.

The chain couples TRBV6-1 to TRBJ2-1, with 7 bases matching TRBD1. This CDR3 has 15 amino acids. Trimming removed 0 bases from V and 6 bases from J; junction bases left unmatched: 5. Germline V gene sequence: CDR1 MNHNS, CDR2 SASEGT. DNA for the CDR3: TGTGCCAGCAGTGAAGCGCTTCGGGACAGCAATGAGCAGTTCTTC. Encoded protein: CASSEALRDSNEQFF.

V usage is TRBV4-1 and J usage is TRBJ2-3; TRBD2 agrees at 8 bases. Germline V gene sequence: CDR1 MGHRA, CDR2 YSYEKL. The CDR3 is 16 residues long. Trimming removed 1 base from V and 0 bases from J; junction bases left unmatched: 3. DNA for the CDR3: TGCGCCAGCAGCCAAGCTCCTAGCGGGAGCACAGATACGCAGTATTTT. As protein: CASSQAPSGSTDTQYF.

The chain has TRBV27 and TRBJ2-7, with D unclear. Germline CDR1 MNHEY, CDR2 SMNVEV (reference sequence). The CDR3 loop spans 14 amino acids. V was trimmed by 0 bases and J by 0 bases, leaving 6 bases between them. The CDR3 is CASSLSWNSYEQYF. The CDR3, as DNA: TGTGCCAGCAGTTTATCTTGGAACTCCTACGAGCAGTACTTC.

The chain carries TRBV7-3 and TRBJ2-3, with a weak D call TRBD1 (6 bases). The CDR3 consists of 13 residues. Germline values: CDR1 SGHTA, CDR2 FQGTGA. V shed 5 bases and J shed 4 bases, with 10 bases lying between them. CDR3 protein: CASSPGHPDTQYF. The CDR3 DNA reads TGTGCCAGCAGCCCGGGACATCCAGATACGCAGTATTTT. The full variable domain, in which reference TRBV7-3 and TRBJ2-3 provide the parts outside the CDR3, is GAGVSQTPSNKVTEKGKYVELRCDPISGHTALYWYRQSLGQGPEFLIYFQGTGAADDSGLPNDRFFAVRPEGSVSTLKIQRTERGDSAVYLCASSPGHPDTQYFGPGTRLTVL.

CDR3 DNA: TGTGCCAGTAACCGGGACCCGAGCTATGGCTACACCTTC. Protein sequence: CASNRDPSYGYTF. The chain has TRBV2 and TRBJ1-2, with D perhaps TRBD1 (5 bases). The V end lost 9 bases, the J end lost 4 bases, and 15 bases lay between the germline ends. Germline V gene data show CDR1 as SNHLY and CDR2 as FYNNEI. The CDR3 has 13 amino acids.

In this sample, this clone turned up a few times. The rearrangement joins TRBV7-9 to TRBJ1-6; 8 positions agree with TRBD1. The germline V gene encodes CDR1 SEHNR and CDR2 FQNEAQ (reference sequence). Unmatched junction bases numbered 10, after V lost 4 bases and J lost 11 bases. CDR3 length: 15 amino acids. The CDR3 protein is CASSSGDRPGTPLHF. In nucleotides, the CDR3 is TGTGCCAGCAGCTCAGGGGACAGGCCCGGGACACCCCTCCACTTT.

The J gene is TRBJ1-5, the V gene TRBV19; D gene uncertain. This CDR3 region has 13 residues. Germline V gene data show CDR1 as LNHDA and CDR2 as SQIVND (reference sequence). Trimming removed 3 bases at V and 3 bases at J, with 6 bases between. DNA for the CDR3: TGTGCCAGTAGTATCCGTATCAATCAGCCCCAGCATTTT. Residues: CASSIRINQPQHF.

In DNA, the CDR3 is TGTGCCACCAGGGCAGGATGGGACAGGGGGAACACTGAAGCTTTCTTT. Amino acid sequence: CATRAGWDRGNTEAFF. This rearrangement joins TRBV24-1 to TRBJ1-1, with 10 bases lining up with TRBD1. Trimming took 7 bases from V and 1 from J; bases not matched to a gene: 8. Germline loops: CDR1 KGHDR, CDR2 SFDVKD. The CDR3 consists of 16 residues.

The genes are TRBV29-1 and TRBJ2-3; D might be TRBD1 (6 bases). Trimming shortened V by 6 bases and J by 1 base, and 8 bases separated the two germline ends. Germline loops: CDR1 SQVTM, CDR2 ANQGSEA. This CDR3 region has 12 residues. Here the CDR3 reads CSVGARTDTQYF. The CDR3 coding sequence is TGCAGCGTGGGGGCTCGCACAGATACGCAGTATTTT.

The V call is TRBV12-5, the J call TRBJ2-2; D not certain. Germline-derived CDR1 and CDR2 are LGHNT and FRNRAP. The CDR3 contains 14 residues. Deletions cut 1 base from V and 5 bases from J, with 8 bases between. The CDR3 reads CASGLDSRTGELFF. CDR3 coding DNA: TGTGCTAGTGGTTTGGACAGTAGGACCGGGGAGCTGTTTTTT.

This clone was counted a single time. The V gene is TRBV7-9, the J gene TRBJ1-2, with D unclear. V was trimmed by 4 bases and J by 4 bases, leaving 25 bases between them. The germline CDR1 and CDR2 sequences are SEHNR and FQNEAQ (reference sequence). The CDR3 covers 18 residues. The CDR3, as DNA: TGTGCCAGCAGCTCTAAGGGAGTAGCGGGAGCGGACCGCTATGGCTACACCTTC. As protein: CASSSKGVAGADRYGYTF.

This chain uses TRBV19 with TRBJ2-5; D gene unclear. V was clipped by 5 bases and J by 5 bases, with 6 bases between them. CDR1 and CDR2 (germline): LNHDA, SQIVND (reference sequence). The CDR3 sequence is 11 residues long. The CDR3, as DNA: TGTGCCAGTAGTCACGCGGAGACCCAGTACTTC. Its protein is CASSHAETQYF.

J is TRBJ2-7 and V is TRBV19; D possibly corresponds to TRBD1 (5 bases). Germline assignment: CDR1 LNHDA and CDR2 SQIVND (reference sequence). This CDR3 region has 12 residues. V lost 5 bases, J lost 6 bases, and 11 bases lay in between. As DNA, the CDR3 is TGTGCCAGTAGTCCCGCAGGGTTCGAGCAGTACTTC. Its protein is CASSPAGFEQYF.

This chain joins TRBV14 and TRBJ1-3, with D unclear. Germline assignment: CDR1 SGHDN and CDR2 FVKESK. The CDR3 is made up of 13 amino acids. Trimming stripped 1 base from V and 0 bases from J, with 1 base between. DNA for the CDR3: TGTGCCAGCAGCCAAGTCTCTGGAAACACCATATATTTT. Protein: CASSQVSGNTIYF.

This chain connects TRBV11-2 to TRBJ2-1; D unresolved. Trimming cost V 1 base and J 0 bases, with 13 bases left between them. This CDR3 is 17 amino acids long. The germline V gene has CDR1 SGHAT and CDR2 FQNNGV. The CDR3 spells CASSLGVAQDSYNEQFF. The CDR3, as DNA: TGTGCCAGCAGCTTAGGGGTCGCGCAGGACTCCTACAATGAGCAGTTCTTC.

CDR3 in DNA: TGTGCCAGCAGCGAGGACAGGGGACCGCCCTACGAGCAGTACTTC. It yields the protein CASSEDRGPPYEQYF. The chain joins TRBV5-8 to TRBJ2-7; 9 nucleotides agree with TRBD1. The germline gives CDR1 SGHTS, CDR2 YDEGEE. CDR3 length: 15 residues. Trimming cost V 4 bases and J 2 bases; bases outside gene matches: 7. Full variable domain (remainder filled in from reference TRBV5-8 and TRBJ2-7): EAGVTQSPTHLIKTRGQQATLRCSPISGHTSVYWYQQALGLGLQFLLWYDEGEERNRGNFPPRFSGRQFPNYSSELNVNALELEDSALYLCASSEDRGPPYEQYFGPGTRLTVT.

The rearrangement links TRBV28 to TRBJ1-1; no clear D. Germline CDR1 reads MDHEN; CDR2 reads SYDVKM. Trimming took off 2 bases at V and 2 bases at J, with 6 bases between the two ends. The CDR3 is 13 amino acids. CDR3 sequence: CASSLQGNTEAFF. Written as DNA, the CDR3 is TGTGCCAGCAGTTTACAAGGAAACACTGAAGCTTTCTTT. The full variable domain, in which reference TRBV28 and TRBJ1-1 provide the parts outside the CDR3, is DVKVTQSSRYLVKRTGEKVFLECVQDMDHENMFWYRQDPGLGLRLIYFSYDVKMKEKGDIPEGYSVSREKKERFSLILESASTNQTSMYLCASSLQGNTEAFFGQGTRLTVV.

V gene TRBV28 combines with J gene TRBJ2-3; 8 nucleotides match TRBD2. Per the germline V gene, CDR1 is MDHEN and CDR2 is SYDVKM. V lost 7 bases to trimming and J lost 3 bases; unmatched junction nucleotides: 6. The CDR3 runs 14 residues. CDR3 sequence: CASTPGGATDTQYF. DNA for the CDR3: TGTGCCAGCACCCCGGGGGGGGCTACAGATACGCAGTATTTT.